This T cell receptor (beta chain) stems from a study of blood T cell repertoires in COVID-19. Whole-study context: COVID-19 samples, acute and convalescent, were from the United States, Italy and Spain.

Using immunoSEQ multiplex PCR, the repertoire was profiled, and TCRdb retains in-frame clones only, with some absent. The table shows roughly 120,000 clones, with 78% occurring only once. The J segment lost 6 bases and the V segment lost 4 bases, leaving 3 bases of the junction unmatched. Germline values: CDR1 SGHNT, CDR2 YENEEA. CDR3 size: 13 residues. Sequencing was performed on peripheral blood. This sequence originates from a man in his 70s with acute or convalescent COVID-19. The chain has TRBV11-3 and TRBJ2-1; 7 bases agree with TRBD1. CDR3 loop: CASSSGQFNEQFF. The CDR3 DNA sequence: TGTGCCAGCAGCTCGGGACAGTTCAATGAGCAGTTCTTC. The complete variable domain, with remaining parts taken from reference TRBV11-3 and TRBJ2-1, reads EAGVVQSPRYKIIEKKQPVAFWCNPISGHNTLYWYLQNLGQGPELLIRYENEEAVDDSQLPKDRFSAERLKGVDSTLKIQPAELGDSAVYLCASSSGQFNEQFFGPGTRLTVL.